A single sample gave rise to the 3 T cell receptor beta chains below, sequenced in a study of blood T cell repertoires in COVID-19. Generated by immunoSEQ multiplex PCR, the TCRdb table keeps only in-frame clones and is missing some. This repertoire shows 150,000 to 200,000 clones, around 88% found once; its top ten account for more than 3.5%. The sequenced material came from peripheral blood. The source is a woman aged 25 to 39 with acute or convalescent COVID-19.

The chain has TRBV28 and TRBJ1-5; possibly TRBD1 for D (5 bases). V was trimmed by 3 bases and J by 3 bases, leaving 9 bases between them. This CDR3 is built from 14 residues. Germline CDR1 and CDR2: MDHEN and SYDVKM. CDR3 sequence (DNA): TGTGCCAGCAGTTTTTCAGGGCTCAATCAGCCCCAGCATTTT. Translated, it gives CASSFSGLNQPQHF.

V and J are TRBV2 and TRBJ1-5; 9 nucleotides match TRBD1. Per the germline V gene, CDR1 is SNHLY and CDR2 is FYNNEI. The CDR3 covers 14 residues. The junction had 2 bases not matched to a gene; V was cut back by 3 bases and J by 5 bases. Here the CDR3 DNA reads TGTGCCAGCAGTGAGACAGGGGGGGATCAGCCCCAGCATTTT. It specifies CASSETGGDQPQHF.

This clone was recorded at least ten times. The chain is built from TRBV7-9 and TRBJ1-6; TRBD1 might be the D (5 bases). The CDR3 covers 13 residues. Germline V lookup: CDR1 SEHNR, CDR2 FQNEAQ (reference sequence). V lost 5 bases and J 13 bases, leaving 15 bases between the germline ends. The CDR3 spells CASSPLTVSPLHF. DNA of the CDR3: TGTGCCAGCAGCCCCTTGACAGTTTCCCCCCTCCACTTT.